The 21 T cell receptor beta chains below come from one sample, sequenced in a study of persistence of HIV-infected CD4 T cells. Lysates of CMV-infected fibroblasts at 8 to 10 ug/mL stimulated these cells. Responding CD4+ T cells were sorted by upregulation of both CD40 ligand and CD69. The immunoSEQ assay was version 4, run in survey mode. Sequenced by immunoSEQ multiplex PCR; TCRdb stores in-frame clones only, minus some. This sample has 15,000 to 25,000 clones, with around three quarters found just once. These TCRs' antigens remain unknown. This sample comprised CD4+ T cells sorted from PBMCs after approximately 20-hour stimulation, obtained from a patient who received antiretroviral therapy. The origin of the receptors is an adult man with HIV who was CMV-seropositive.

This chain uses TRBV24-1 with TRBJ1-2, with TRBD1 identical over 8 bases. J gave up 5 bases and V 5 bases, and 6 bases lay outside the gene matches. The length of the CDR3 is 14 residues. The germline CDR1 and CDR2 sequences are KGHDR and SFDVKD. In nucleotides, the CDR3 is TGTGCCACCAGTGGGACAGGGCGAGGGTATGGCTACACCTTC. This codes for CATSGTGRGYGYTF.

The rearrangement joins TRBV3-1 (or the pseudogene TRBV3-2) to TRBJ2-2; TRBD1 is a possible D gene (6 bases). Germline V gene lookup returns CDR1 LGHDT and CDR2 YNNKEL (reference sequence). This CDR3 region has 14 residues. V lost 10 bases and J lost 4, with 16 bases in between. The CDR3 here is CATTDRRSTGELFF. In DNA form, the CDR3 reads TGTGCCACAACAGACAGGAGGTCCACCGGGGAGCTGTTTTTT.

The gene calls are TRBV12-5 and TRBJ2-1; D might be TRBD1 (6 bases). CDR1 is LGHNT and CDR2 is FRNRAP in the germline V gene. The V end lost 0 bases, the J end lost 0 bases, and 15 bases lay between the germline ends. CDR3 length: 18 residues. CDR3 DNA sequence: TGTGCTAGTGGTTTGGTACGGGACACATCTAGCTCCTACAATGAGCAGTTCTTC. Amino acids: CASGLVRDTSSSYNEQFF.

The gene calls are TRBV5-1 and TRBJ1-1, with TRBD1 as a possible D gene (6 bases). Germline lookup yields CDR1 SGHRS and CDR2 YFSETQ. The CDR3 spans 16 residues. The germline V and J ends were trimmed by 0 bases and 1 base, with 13 bases remaining between them. In nucleotides, the CDR3 is TGCGCCAGCAGCTTGGCCGGCGGCAGGGGGAACACTGAAGCTTTCTTT. Amino acids: CASSLAGGRGNTEAFF.

The chain links TRBV6-1 to TRBJ1-6; D might be TRBD1 (5 bases). The CDR3 loop spans 14 amino acids. Trimming removed 3 bases at V and 8 bases at J, with 11 bases between. Germline-derived CDR1 and CDR2 are MNHNS and SASEGT. CDR3 DNA: TGTGCCAGCAGTGAGGTTGGGGGAGATTCACCCCTCCACTTT. It yields the protein CASSEVGGDSPLHF.

This clone is termed medium-sized. The chain is built from TRBV2 and TRBJ2-7, with TRBD2 matching over 9 bases. V gave up 10 bases and J gave up 2 bases; unmatched junction bases: 9. The CDR3 extends over 14 amino acids. Per the germline V gene, CDR1 is SNHLY and CDR2 is FYNNEI. CDR3 in amino acids: CATQGAGGTYEQYF. As DNA, the CDR3 is TGTGCCACACAGGGAGCGGGGGGTACCTACGAGCAGTACTTC.

V and J are TRBV5-1 and TRBJ2-7; D might be TRBD1 (5 bases). V was trimmed by 0 bases and J by 6 bases, leaving 10 bases between them. The length of the CDR3 is 13 residues. Looked up from germline, CDR1 is SGHRS and CDR2 is YFSETQ. The CDR3 spells CASSLGQGSEQYF. CDR3 nucleotide sequence: TGCGCCAGCAGCTTGGGGCAGGGATCCGAGCAGTACTTC.

The V gene is TRBV6-1, the J gene TRBJ2-1; 7 nucleotides line up with TRBD1. The V gene's germline CDR1 is MNHNS and CDR2 SASEGT. CDR3 length: 16 residues. Trimming cost V 6 bases and J 6 bases; bases outside gene matches: 14. CDR3 in amino acids: CASSETGVIRFNEQFF. The CDR3 DNA reads TGTGCCAGCAGCGAAACAGGGGTAATTCGTTTCAATGAGCAGTTCTTC.

This clone was seen only once. The CDR3 nucleotides are TGTGCCAGCAGTTTCGGTGTCCATTCACCCCTCCACTTT. It codes for CASSFGVHSPLHF. The chain is built from TRBV12-3 or TRBV12-4 and TRBJ1-6; D not resolved. This CDR3 spans 13 amino acids. V was cut by 3 bases and J by 8 bases, with 8 bases left in between.

In nucleotides, the CDR3 is TGTGCCAGCAGCCGAGACAGGGTCAACACTGAAGCTTTCTTT. Amino acids: CASSRDRVNTEAFF. The genes are TRBV7-9 and TRBJ1-1; 7 nucleotides match TRBD1. V lost 5 bases, J lost 2 bases, and 5 bases stayed unmatched. Germline V gene lookup returns CDR1 SEHNR and CDR2 FQNEAQ (reference sequence). The CDR3 is made up of 14 amino acids. The full variable domain, completed using reference TRBV7-9 and TRBJ1-1, is DTGVSQNPRHKITKRGQNVTFRCDPISEHNRLYWYRQTLGQGPEFLTYFQNEAQLEKSRLLSDRFSAERPKGSFSTLEIQRTEQGDSAMYLCASSRDRVNTEAFFGQGTRLTVV.

V and J are TRBV18 and TRBJ2-3, with D perhaps given as TRBD1 or TRBD2 (6 bases each). CDR1 is KGHSH and CDR2 is LQKENI in the germline V gene. Between the trimmed V and J ends, which lost 3 bases and 5 bases, there was a span of 15 bases. This CDR3 has 15 residues. The CDR3, as DNA: TGTGCCAGCTCACCCCAAGGGGGGTTGAAAGATACGCAGTATTTT. It encodes CASSPQGGLKDTQYF.

V is TRBV28 and J is TRBJ2-1; no definite D call. The CDR3 loop spans 13 amino acids. The V gene lost 5 bases and the J gene lost 6 bases, with 11 bases spanning the gap. CDR1 is MDHEN, CDR2 SYDVKM, per germline. CDR3: CASSLRSGNEQFF. The DNA for the CDR3 is TGTGCCAGCAGTCTCCGCTCGGGCAATGAGCAGTTCTTC.

This clone came up a few times. This chain links TRBV12-3 or TRBV12-4 with TRBJ1-1; a weak D match, TRBD1 (5 bases). The CDR3 runs 13 residues. V lost 4 bases and J 1 base, leaving 7 bases between the germline ends. CDR3: CASSSTGNTEAFF. CDR3 nucleotide sequence: TGTGCCAGCAGTTCAACAGGGAACACTGAAGCTTTCTTT.

Details on this clone: The sample has other DNA sequences that encode this CDR3 too. The chain combines TRBV20-1 with TRBJ1-2; D gene ambiguous. V was shortened by 0 bases and J by 4 bases, with 0 bases between the two germline ends. The CDR3 runs 10 residues. Looked up from germline, CDR1 is DFQATT and CDR2 is SNEGSKA (reference sequence). Here the CDR3 reads CSARDYGYTF. The DNA of the CDR3 is TGCAGTGCTAGAGACTATGGCTACACCTTC.

The chain has TRBV14 and TRBJ2-2, with D hard to call. CDR3 length: 12 residues. CDR1 and CDR2 from the germline V gene are SGHDN and FVKESK. V was pared by 2 bases and J by 2 bases, with 0 bases between. CDR3 coding DNA: TGTGCCAGCAGCCAAAACACCGGGGAGCTGTTTTTT. This gives the protein CASSQNTGELFF.

CDR3 nucleotide sequence: TGTGCCAGCTCTCGCGCCGGGACGGCAACTAATGAAAAACTGTTTTTT. Protein sequence: CASSRAGTATNEKLFF. J is TRBJ1-4 and V is TRBV18; D may be TRBD1 (5 bases). Germline V gives CDR1 KGHSH, CDR2 LQKENI. This CDR3 comprises 16 residues. The ends were cut back, 6 bases at V and 0 bases at J, with 14 bases in the middle.

This rearrangement joins TRBV7-2 to TRBJ1-4; 7 positions agree with TRBD1. The J segment lost 10 bases and the V segment lost 2 bases, leaving 10 bases of the junction unmatched. Germline V gene lookup returns CDR1 SGHTA and CDR2 FQGNSA. The CDR3 is 15 residues long. Here the CDR3 reads CASSLPRAAGGKLFF. The CDR3 region has the DNA TGTGCCAGCAGCTTACCCCGTGCCGCAGGGGGAAAACTGTTTTTT.

This rearrangement joins TRBV12-5 to TRBJ2-4; TRBD1 matches at 10 bases. Germline CDR1 reads LGHNT; CDR2 reads FRNRAP. V trimming: 6 bases; J trimming: 0 bases; junction bases outside the gene matches: 2. This CDR3 has 15 amino acids. Written as DNA, the CDR3 is TGTGCTAGTGGGTGGACAGGGGGAGCCAAAAACATTCAGTACTTC. Translation gives CASGWTGGAKNIQYF.

Turning to this clone: At one end the junction does not follow the germline gene, possibly because of a read error. V gene TRBV2 combines with J gene TRBJ1-5; 7 bases fit TRBD1. This CDR3 region has 17 residues. Germline-derived CDR1 and CDR2 are SNHLY and FYNNEI. CDR3 nucleotide sequence: TGTGCCCGCAGTAAAGGGGGACAGAGCTATAGCAATCAGCCCCAGCATTTT. Protein sequence: CARSKGGQSYSNQPQHF.

V is TRBV14 and J is TRBJ2-7; TRBD2 matches at 8 bases. The CDR3 is 18 residues long. The ends lost 1 base at V and 0 bases at J; junction bases unmatched: 11. Germline lookup yields CDR1 SGHDN and CDR2 FVKESK. CDR3 amino acids: CASSQAPGKRGTSYEQYF. CDR3 bases: TGTGCCAGCAGCCAAGCCCCCGGGAAGCGGGGGACCTCCTACGAGCAGTACTTC.

There are a few counts of this clone. This chain joins TRBV5-1 and TRBJ2-1, with no clear D. Germline CDR1 is SGHRS and CDR2 is YFSETQ. V lost 3 bases and J 3 bases, leaving 7 bases between the germline ends. The CDR3 totals 13 residues. The CDR3 sequence: CASSYAFYNEQFF. CDR3 nucleotide sequence: TGCGCCAGCAGCTATGCCTTCTACAATGAGCAGTTCTTC.